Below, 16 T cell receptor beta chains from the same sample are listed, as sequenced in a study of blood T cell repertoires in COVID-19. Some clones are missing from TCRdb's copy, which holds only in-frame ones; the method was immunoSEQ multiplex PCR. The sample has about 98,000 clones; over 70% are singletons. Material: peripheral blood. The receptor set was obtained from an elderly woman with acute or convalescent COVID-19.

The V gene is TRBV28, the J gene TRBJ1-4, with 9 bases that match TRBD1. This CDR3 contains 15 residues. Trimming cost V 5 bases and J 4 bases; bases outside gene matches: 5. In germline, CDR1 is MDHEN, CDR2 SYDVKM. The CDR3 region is CASSAPGQGNEKLFF. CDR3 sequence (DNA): TGTGCCAGCAGTGCCCCGGGACAGGGTAATGAAAAACTGTTTTTT.

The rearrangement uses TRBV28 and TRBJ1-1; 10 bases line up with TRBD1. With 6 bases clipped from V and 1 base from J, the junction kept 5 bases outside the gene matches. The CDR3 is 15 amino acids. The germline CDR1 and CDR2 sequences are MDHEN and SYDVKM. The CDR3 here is CASRTGGVGNTEAFF. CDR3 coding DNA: TGTGCCAGCAGGACAGGGGGCGTCGGGAACACTGAAGCTTTCTTT. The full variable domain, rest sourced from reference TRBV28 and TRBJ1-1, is DVKVTQSSRYLVKRTGEKVFLECVQDMDHENMFWYRQDPGLGLRLIYFSYDVKMKEKGDIPEGYSVSREKKERFSLILESASTNQTSMYLCASRTGGVGNTEAFFGQGTRLTVV.

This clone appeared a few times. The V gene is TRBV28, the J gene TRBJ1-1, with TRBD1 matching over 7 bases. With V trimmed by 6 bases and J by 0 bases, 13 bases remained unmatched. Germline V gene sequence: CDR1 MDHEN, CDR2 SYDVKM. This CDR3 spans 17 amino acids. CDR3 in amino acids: CASSPDRARLMNTEAFF. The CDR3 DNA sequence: TGTGCCAGCAGCCCCGACAGGGCCCGTCTCATGAACACTGAAGCTTTCTTT.

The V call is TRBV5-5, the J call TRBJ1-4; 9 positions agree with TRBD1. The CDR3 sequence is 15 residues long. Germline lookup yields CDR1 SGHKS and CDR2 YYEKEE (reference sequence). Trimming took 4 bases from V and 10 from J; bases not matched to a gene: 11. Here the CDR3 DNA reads TGTGCCAGCAGCCCACAGGGGGCGTCGGGAGGAAAACTGTTTTTT. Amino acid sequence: CASSPQGASGGKLFF.

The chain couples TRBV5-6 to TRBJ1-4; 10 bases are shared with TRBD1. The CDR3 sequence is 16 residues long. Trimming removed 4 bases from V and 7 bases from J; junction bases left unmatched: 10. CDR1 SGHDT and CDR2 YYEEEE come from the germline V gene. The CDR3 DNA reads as TGTGCCAGCAGCCCGACAGGGGGCGTCGTCGGTGAAAAACTGTTTTTT. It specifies CASSPTGGVVGEKLFF.

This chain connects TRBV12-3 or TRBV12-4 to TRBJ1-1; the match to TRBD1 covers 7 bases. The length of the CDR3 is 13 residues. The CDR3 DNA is TGTGCTTTGGGGACAGAAGGGGGAACTGAAGCTTTCTTT. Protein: CALGTEGGTEAFF.

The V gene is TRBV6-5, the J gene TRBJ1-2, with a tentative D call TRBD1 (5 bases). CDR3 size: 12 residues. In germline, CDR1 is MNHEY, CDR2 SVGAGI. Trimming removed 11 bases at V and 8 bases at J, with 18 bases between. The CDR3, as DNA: TGTGCCGCGGGACGGGACCTTGGGGGCTACACCTTC. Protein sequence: CAAGRDLGGYTF.

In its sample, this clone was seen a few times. CDR3 sequence reads: CASSRDSTDTQYF. CDR3 nucleotides: TGTGCCAGCTCACGGGACTCCACAGATACGCAGTATTTT. The chain carries TRBV18 and TRBJ2-3, with D possibly matching TRBD2 (6 bases). The V gene's germline CDR1 is KGHSH and CDR2 LQKENI. The CDR3 contains 13 residues. Deletions cut 4 bases from V and 2 bases from J, with 7 bases between. Supplemented by reference TRBV18 and TRBJ2-3, the full variable domain reads NAGVMQNPRHLVRRRGQEARLRCSPMKGHSHVYWYRQLPEEGLKFMVYLQKENIIDESGMPKERFSAEFPKEGPSILRIQQVVRGDSAAYFCASSRDSTDTQYFGPGTRLTVL.

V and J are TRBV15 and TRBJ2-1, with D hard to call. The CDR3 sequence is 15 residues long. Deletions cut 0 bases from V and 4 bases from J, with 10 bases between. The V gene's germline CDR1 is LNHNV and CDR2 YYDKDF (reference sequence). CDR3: CATSRDGTEYNEQFF. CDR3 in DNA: TGTGCCACCAGCAGAGATGGTACGGAGTACAATGAGCAGTTCTTC. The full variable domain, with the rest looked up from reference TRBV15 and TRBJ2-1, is DAMVIQNPRYQVTQFGKPVTLSCSQTLNHNVMYWYQQKSSQAPKLLFHYYDKDFNNEADTPDNFQSRRPNTSFCFLDIRSPGLGDTAMYLCATSRDGTEYNEQFFGPGTRLTVL.

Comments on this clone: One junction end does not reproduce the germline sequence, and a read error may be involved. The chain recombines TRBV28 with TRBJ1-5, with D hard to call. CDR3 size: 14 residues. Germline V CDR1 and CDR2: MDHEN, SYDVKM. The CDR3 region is CAISQSRVGQPQHF. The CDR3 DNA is TGTGCCATCAGTCAGTCGCGGGTCGGTCAGCCCCAGCATTTT.

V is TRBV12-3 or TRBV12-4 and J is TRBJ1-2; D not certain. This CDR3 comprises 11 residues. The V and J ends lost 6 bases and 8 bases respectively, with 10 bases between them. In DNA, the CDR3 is TGTGCCAGCAGCGCCGCGCGGGGCTACACCTTC. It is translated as CASSAARGYTF.

In nucleotides, the CDR3 is TGTGCCAGCTCACCCCGGACAGGGACTTCTGGAAACACCATATATTTT. Its protein product is CASSPRTGTSGNTIYF. This rearrangement joins TRBV18 to TRBJ1-3; 8 nucleotides match TRBD1. The CDR3 consists of 16 residues. The germline V gene has CDR1 KGHSH and CDR2 LQKENI. The J segment lost 1 base and the V segment lost 3 bases, leaving 5 bases of the junction unmatched. Based on the CDR3 plus reference TRBV18 and TRBJ1-3, the full variable domain is NAGVMQNPRHLVRRRGQEARLRCSPMKGHSHVYWYRQLPEEGLKFMVYLQKENIIDESGMPKERFSAEFPKEGPSILRIQQVVRGDSAAYFCASSPRTGTSGNTIYFGEGSWLTVV.

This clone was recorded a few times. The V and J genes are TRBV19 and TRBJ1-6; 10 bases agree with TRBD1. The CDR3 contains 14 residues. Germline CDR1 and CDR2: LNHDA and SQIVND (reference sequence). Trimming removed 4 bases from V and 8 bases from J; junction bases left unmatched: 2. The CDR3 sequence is CASSTGTGDSPLHF. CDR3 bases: TGTGCCAGTAGTACCGGGACAGGGGATTCACCCCTCCACTTT.

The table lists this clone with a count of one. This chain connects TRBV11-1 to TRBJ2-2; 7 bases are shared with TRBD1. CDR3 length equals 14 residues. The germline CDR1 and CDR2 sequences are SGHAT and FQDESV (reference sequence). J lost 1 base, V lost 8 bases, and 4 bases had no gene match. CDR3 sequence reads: CASQGTENTGELFF. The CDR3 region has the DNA TGTGCCAGCCAAGGGACAGAGAACACCGGGGAGCTGTTTTTT.

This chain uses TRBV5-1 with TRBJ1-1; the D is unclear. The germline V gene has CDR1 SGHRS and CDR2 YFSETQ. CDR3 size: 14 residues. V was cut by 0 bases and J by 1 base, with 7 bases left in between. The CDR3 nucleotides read TGCGCCAGCAGCTTGGCGCAGCGGAACACTGAAGCTTTCTTT. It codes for CASSLAQRNTEAFF.

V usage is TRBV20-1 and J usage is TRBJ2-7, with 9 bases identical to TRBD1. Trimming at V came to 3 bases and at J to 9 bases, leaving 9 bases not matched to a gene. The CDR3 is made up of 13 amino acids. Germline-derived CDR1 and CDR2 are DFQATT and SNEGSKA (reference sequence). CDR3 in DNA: TGCAGTGCTAGTCTACAGGGGGCAACCGGGCAGTACGTC. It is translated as CSASLQGATGQYV.